The present entry profiles one TCR beta chain with its context. The sample is drawn from a study of blood T cell repertoires in COVID-19. Study at large: PBMCs, B-cell-depleted T cells, or T cells provided the cDNA or gDNA that made up the material.

V dropped 4 bases and J dropped 2 bases, with 18 bases sitting between them. CDR1 is SGHTA, CDR2 FQGNSA, per germline. This CDR3 comprises 16 residues. Under the authors' procedure: Reference gene primers were amplified, and this amplification served to estimate nucleated cell counts. Clones were sequenced by immunoSEQ multiplex PCR, and TCRdb holds only the in-frame ones, with some missing. V, J and clone size are those of that table, while D and trimming were read from the DNA. The sample has about 140,000 clones, over 60% seen once. J is TRBJ2-7 and V is TRBV7-2, with D perhaps matching TRBD2 (5 bases). This receptor was identified in a man older than 75 with acute or convalescent COVID-19. The sequenced sample was peripheral blood. The DNA for the CDR3 is TGTGCCAGCAGCTCTAGCCCCAGAGGTGGGGCCTACGAGCAGTACTTC. Translation: CASSSSPRGGAYEQYF.